This T cell receptor beta chain was sequenced during a study of post-analysis software for immune sequencing data. Across the whole study: The disease courses spanned relapsing-remitting, secondary progressive and progressive-relapsing forms of multiple sclerosis.

Carried by the TCR beta cDNA libraries were unique molecular identifiers. Each sample of roughly 0.95 to 10 million input T cells yielded approximately 500,000 cDNA molecules, so each molecule approximated one T cell. MiXCR, applied by TCRdb to the PCR reads, yields one record per CDR3 protein. Among hundreds of thousands of distinct CDR3 sequences listed, over 30% were seen once. Per germline, CDR1 MNHNY and CDR2 SVGAGI (reference sequence). V was pared by 6 bases and J by 4 bases, with 6 bases of the junction left unmatched. The CDR3 has 14 residues. With regard to this clonotype: Its antigen is not identified.

Findings and limits, study-wide: Roughly five TRBV segments occurring more often in patients than controls included TRBV5-6, TRBV5-1 and TRBV20-1. By F measure, samples from a shared preparation batch strongly co-clustered. Normalized Chao1 diversity was significantly lower in multiple sclerosis patients than in controls.

The material sequenced was blood. The chain has TRBV6-6 and TRBJ1-2; 9 nucleotides align to TRBD1. This TCR came from a girl aged 2-10 years with multiple sclerosis. The CDR3 protein is CASSWDRAAYGYTF. CDR3 DNA: TGTGCCAGCAGCTGGGACAGGGCTGCCTATGGCTACACCTTC.